This T cell receptor (beta chain) was captured by sequencing in a study of T-cell reconstitution after alpha-beta-depleted transplantation in children. This clonotype was counted many times. The library targeted TCRbeta and was prepared with unique molecular identifiers. TCRdb fed the PCR reads into MiXCR, producing one record per CDR3 protein. The sample contains 150,000 to 250,000 distinct CDR3 sequences, 5.5% to 7% of which appear only once. V lost 5 bases, J lost 7 bases, and 13 bases stayed unmatched. CDR1 and CDR2 from the germline V gene are MNHEY and SMNVEV (reference sequence). The CDR3 has 15 residues.

The chain has TRBV27 and TRBJ1-1; 7 bases fit TRBD1. This receptor was identified in a girl in the first two years of life with combined immunodeficiency, due to receive a stem cell transplant. The material was PBMCs, obtained before TCRalphabeta/CD19-depleted stem cell transplant. Here the CDR3 reads CASSPRQGRFREAFF. CDR3 nucleotides: TGTGCCAGCAGTCCCCGACAGGGCCGATTCCGTGAAGCTTTCTTT.